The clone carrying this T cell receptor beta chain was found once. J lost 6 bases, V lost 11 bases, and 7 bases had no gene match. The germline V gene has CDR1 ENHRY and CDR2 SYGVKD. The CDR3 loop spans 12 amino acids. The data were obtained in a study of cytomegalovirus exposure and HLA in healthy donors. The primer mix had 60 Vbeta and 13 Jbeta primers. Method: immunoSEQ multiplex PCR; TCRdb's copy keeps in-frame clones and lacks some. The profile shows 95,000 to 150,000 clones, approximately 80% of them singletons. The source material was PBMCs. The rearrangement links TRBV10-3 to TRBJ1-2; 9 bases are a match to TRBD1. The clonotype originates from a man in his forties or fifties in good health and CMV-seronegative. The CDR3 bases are TGTGCCGGAGGGACAGGGATCGATGGCTACACCTTC. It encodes CAGGTGIDGYTF.